This TCR beta chain comes out of a study of memory CD4+ T cells and cytomegalovirus serostatus. Points from the study as a whole: Of 150 to 200 reported CMV TCRbeta sequences, around 62 were found in memory CD4+ repertoires.

The sort gate was single viable CD3+CD4+CD8-CD45RO+ cells for memory CD4+ T cells. Only one count was recorded for this clone. Antigen: not known. Data came from immunoSEQ multiplex PCR; TCRdb stores just in-frame clones and leaves some out. The repertoire consists of about 52,000 clones, with around 78% occurring once and the leading ten covering about 0.8%. There are 13 residues in the CDR3. Germline V gene data show CDR1 as LNHDA and CDR2 as SQIVND (reference sequence). Trimming took off 1 base at V and 0 bases at J, with 4 bases between the two ends. The sample comprised memory CD4+ T cells from blood. The receptor comes from an adult in good health and CMV-seronegative. The chain has TRBV19 and TRBJ2-7; D is ambiguous. The CDR3 here is CASSIVGSYEQYF. The CDR3, as DNA: TGTGCCAGTAGTATAGTTGGCTCCTACGAGCAGTACTTC.